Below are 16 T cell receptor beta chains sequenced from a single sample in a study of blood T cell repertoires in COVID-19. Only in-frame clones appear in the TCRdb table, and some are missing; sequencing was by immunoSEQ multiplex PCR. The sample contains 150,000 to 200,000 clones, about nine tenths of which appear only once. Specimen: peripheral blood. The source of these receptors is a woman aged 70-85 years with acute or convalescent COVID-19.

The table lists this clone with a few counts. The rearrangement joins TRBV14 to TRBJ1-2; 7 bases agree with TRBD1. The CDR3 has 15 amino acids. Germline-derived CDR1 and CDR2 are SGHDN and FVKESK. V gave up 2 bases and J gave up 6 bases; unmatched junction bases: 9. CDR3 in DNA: TGTGCCAGCAGCCAAACGAGGGGACAGCCCGATGGCTACACCTTC. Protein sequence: CASSQTRGQPDGYTF.

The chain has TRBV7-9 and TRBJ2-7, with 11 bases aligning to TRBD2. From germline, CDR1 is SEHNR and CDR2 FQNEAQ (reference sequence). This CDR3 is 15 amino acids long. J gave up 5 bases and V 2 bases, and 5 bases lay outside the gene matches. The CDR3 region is CASSLSSGGSHEQYF. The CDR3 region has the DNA TGTGCCAGCAGCTTATCTAGCGGGGGGTCCCACGAGCAGTACTTC. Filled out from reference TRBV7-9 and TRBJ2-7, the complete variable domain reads DTGVSQNPRHKITKRGQNVTFRCDPISEHNRLYWYRQTLGQGPEFLTYFQNEAQLEKSRLLSDRFSAERPKGSFSTLEIQRTEQGDSAMYLCASSLSSGGSHEQYFGPGTRLTVT.

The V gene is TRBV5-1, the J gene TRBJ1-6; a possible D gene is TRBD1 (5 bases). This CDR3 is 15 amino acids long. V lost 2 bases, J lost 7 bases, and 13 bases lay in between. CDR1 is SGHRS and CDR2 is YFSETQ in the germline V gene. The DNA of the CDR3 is TGCGCCAGCAGCTTAAATGCAGGGCAGAATTCACCCCTCCACTTT. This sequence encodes CASSLNAGQNSPLHF.

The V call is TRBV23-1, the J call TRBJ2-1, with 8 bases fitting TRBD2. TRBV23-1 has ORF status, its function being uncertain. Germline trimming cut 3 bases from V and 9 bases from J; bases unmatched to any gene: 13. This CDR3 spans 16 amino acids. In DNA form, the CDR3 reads TGCGCCAGCAGTCAGGCGGGACTAGTCGGGAATGGTGAGCAGTTCTTC. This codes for CASSQAGLVGNGEQFF.

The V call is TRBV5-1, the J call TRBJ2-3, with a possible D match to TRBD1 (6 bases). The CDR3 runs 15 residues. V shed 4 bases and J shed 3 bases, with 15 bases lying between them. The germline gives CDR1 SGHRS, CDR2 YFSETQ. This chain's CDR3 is CASSPGGQRTDTQYF. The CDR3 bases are TGCGCCAGCAGCCCGGGTGGACAGCGAACAGATACGCAGTATTTT.

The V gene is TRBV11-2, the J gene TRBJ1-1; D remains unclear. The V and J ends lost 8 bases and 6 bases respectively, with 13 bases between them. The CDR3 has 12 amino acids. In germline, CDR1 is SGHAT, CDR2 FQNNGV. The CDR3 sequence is CASRPGKAEAFF. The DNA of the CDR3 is TGTGCCAGCCGGCCGGGTAAGGCTGAAGCTTTCTTT.

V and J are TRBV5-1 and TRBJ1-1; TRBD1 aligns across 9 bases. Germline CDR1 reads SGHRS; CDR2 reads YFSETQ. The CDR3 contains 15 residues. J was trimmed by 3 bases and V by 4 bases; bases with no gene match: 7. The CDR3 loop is CASSPETGGYTEAFF. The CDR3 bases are TGCGCCAGCAGCCCTGAGACAGGGGGATACACTGAAGCTTTCTTT.

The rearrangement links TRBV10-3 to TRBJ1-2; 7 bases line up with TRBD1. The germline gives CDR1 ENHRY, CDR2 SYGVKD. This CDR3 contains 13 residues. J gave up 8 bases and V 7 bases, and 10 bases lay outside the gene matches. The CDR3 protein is CAITDRELEGYTF. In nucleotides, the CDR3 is TGTGCCATCACCGACAGGGAACTTGAGGGCTACACCTTC.

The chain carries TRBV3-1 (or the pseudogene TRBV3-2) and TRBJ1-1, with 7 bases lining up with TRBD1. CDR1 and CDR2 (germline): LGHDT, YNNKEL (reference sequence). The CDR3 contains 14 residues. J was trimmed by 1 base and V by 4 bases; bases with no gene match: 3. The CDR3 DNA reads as TGTGCCAGCAGCCTCCGGACAGGGAACACTGAAGCTTTCTTT. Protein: CASSLRTGNTEAFF.

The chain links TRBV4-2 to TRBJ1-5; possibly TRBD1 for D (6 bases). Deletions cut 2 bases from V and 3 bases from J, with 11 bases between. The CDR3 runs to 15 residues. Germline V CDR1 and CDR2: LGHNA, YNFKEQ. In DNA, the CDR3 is TGTGCCAGCAGCCAATCGACAGGAAACAATCAGCCCCAGCATTTT. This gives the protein CASSQSTGNNQPQHF.

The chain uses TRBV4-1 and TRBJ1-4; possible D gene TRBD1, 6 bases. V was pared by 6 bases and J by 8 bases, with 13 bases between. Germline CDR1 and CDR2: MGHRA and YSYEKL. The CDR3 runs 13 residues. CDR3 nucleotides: TGCGCCAGCAGAGGGACACTAGACGAAAAACTGTTTTTT. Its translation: CASRGTLDEKLFF.

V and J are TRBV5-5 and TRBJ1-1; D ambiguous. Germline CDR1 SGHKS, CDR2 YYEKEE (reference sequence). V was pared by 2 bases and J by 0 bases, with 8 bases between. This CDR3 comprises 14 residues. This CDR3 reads CASSFSGMNTEAFF. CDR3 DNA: TGTGCCAGCAGCTTCTCGGGGATGAACACTGAAGCTTTCTTT. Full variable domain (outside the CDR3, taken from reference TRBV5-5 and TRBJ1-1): DAGVTQSPTHLIKTRGQQVTLRCSPISGHKSVSWYQQVLGQGPQFIFQYYEKEERGRGNFPDRFSARQFPNYSSELNVNALLLGDSALYLCASSFSGMNTEAFFGQGTRLTVV.

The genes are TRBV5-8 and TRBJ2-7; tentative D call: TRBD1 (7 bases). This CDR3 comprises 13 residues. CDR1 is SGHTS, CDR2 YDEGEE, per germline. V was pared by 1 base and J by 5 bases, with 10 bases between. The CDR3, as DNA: TGTGCCAGCAGCTTGTCAGGGGGGAACGAGCAGTACTTC. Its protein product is CASSLSGGNEQYF.

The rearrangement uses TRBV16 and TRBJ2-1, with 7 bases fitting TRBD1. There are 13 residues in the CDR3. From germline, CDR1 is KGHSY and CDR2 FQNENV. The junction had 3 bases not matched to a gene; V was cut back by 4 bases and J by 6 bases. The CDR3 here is CASSPNRGNEQFF. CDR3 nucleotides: TGTGCCAGCAGCCCGAACAGGGGCAATGAGCAGTTCTTC. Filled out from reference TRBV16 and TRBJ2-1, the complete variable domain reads GEEVAQTPKHLVRGEGQKAKLYCAPIKGHSYVFWYQQVLKNEFKFLISFQNENVFDETGMPKERFSAKCLPNSPCSLEIQATKLEDSAVYFCASSPNRGNEQFFGPGTRLTVL.

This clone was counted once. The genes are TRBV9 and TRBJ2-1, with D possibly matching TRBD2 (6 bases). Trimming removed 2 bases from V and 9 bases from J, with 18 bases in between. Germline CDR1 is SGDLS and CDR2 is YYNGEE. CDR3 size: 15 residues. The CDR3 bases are TGTGCCAGCAGCGTCGGAAGACTAGATAAAGGTGAGCAGTTCTTC. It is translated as CASSVGRLDKGEQFF.

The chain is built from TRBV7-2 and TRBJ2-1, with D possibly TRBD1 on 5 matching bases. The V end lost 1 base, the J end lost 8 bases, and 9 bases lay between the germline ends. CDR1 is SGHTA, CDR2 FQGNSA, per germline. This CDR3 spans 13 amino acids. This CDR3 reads CASSLVRVYEQFF. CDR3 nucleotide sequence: TGTGCCAGCAGCTTAGTCAGGGTCTATGAGCAGTTCTTC.